The rows below give T cell receptor beta chains drawn from one sample of a study of T cells in Graves' hyperthyroidism and ophthalmopathy. In TCRdb, the multiplex PCR reads were re-called with MiXCR into one record per CDR3 protein. This repertoire shows about 700,000 distinct CDR3 sequences, around 15% found once; its top ten account for roughly 10%. Source material: blood. The receptors were gathered from a woman between 18 and 29 years old with Graves' hyperthyroidism. Both conserved end residues are part of each CDR3. D genes are given only for firm matches. Clone size appears in some rows only: once, few, many, or a class for an expanded clone.

d_gene	abundance	v_gene	j_gene	CDR3aa	CDR3nt
-	many	TRBV2	TRBJ2-5	CASREETQYF	TGTGCCAGCAGGGAGGAGACCCAGTACTTC
-	many	TRBV11-3	TRBJ2-1	CASSPSGGYSYNEQFF	TGTGCCAGCAGCCCCTCTGGTGGGTACTCCTACAATGAGCAGTTCTTC
-	many	TRBV28	TRBJ2-3	CASSRVERADTQYF	TGTGCCAGCAGTAGGGTGGAGAGGGCAGATACGCAGTATTTT
TRBD2	many	TRBV2	TRBJ2-1	CASKAGTSGNNEQFF	TGTGCCAGCAAGGCCGGGACTAGCGGGAACAATGAGCAGTTCTTC
-	-	TRBV28	TRBJ2-3	CASSLAQSPDTQYF	TGTGCCAGCAGTTTAGCCCAGTCACCAGATACGCAGTATTTT
TRBD2	few	TRBV9	TRBJ2-1	CASSVEGSGRSSYNEQFF	TGTGCCAGCAGCGTAGAAGGTAGCGGGAGGAGCTCCTACAATGAGCAGTTCTTC
-	-	TRBV25-1	TRBJ1-4	CASRSAINNEKLFF	TGTGCCAGCCGGTCCGCTATAAACAATGAAAAACTGTTTTTT
-	-	TRBV7-6	TRBJ2-7	CASSLAGLEYEQYF	TGTGCCAGCAGCTTAGCCGGACTTGAATACGAGCAGTACTTC
-	many	TRBV27	TRBJ2-3	CASSLSLTDTQYF	TGTGCCAGCAGTTTATCGCTCACAGATACGCAGTATTTT
TRBD2	many	TRBV5-1	TRBJ2-1	CASSLSLAGYNEQFF	TGCGCCAGCAGCTTAAGTCTAGCGGGATACAATGAGCAGTTCTTC
-	-	TRBV6-2/TRBV6-3	TRBJ1-6	CASSYSVQGSPLHF	TGTGCCAGCAGTTACTCCGTCCAGGGCTCACCCCTCCACTTT
-	few	TRBV7-9	TRBJ1-5	CASSLGGVSNQPQHF	TGTGCCAGCAGCTTAGGAGGGGTGAGCAATCAGCCCCAGCATTTT
-	many	TRBV29-1	TRBJ2-7	CSVRKGILASYEQYF	TGCAGCGTTAGAAAAGGGATTTTGGCCTCCTACGAGCAGTACTTC
-	many	TRBV2	TRBJ1-2	CASSSDLDGYTF	TGTGCCAGCAGTTCGGACCTGGATGGCTACACCTTC
TRBD1	-	TRBV19	TRBJ1-5	CASSPYGQGNQPQHF	TGTGCCAGTAGTCCTTACGGACAGGGAAATCAGCCCCAGCATTTT
-	few	TRBV19	TRBJ1-2	CASSIYWNADYGYTF	TGTGCCAGTAGTATCTACTGGAACGCTGACTATGGCTACACCTTC
-	-	TRBV6-6	TRBJ1-2	CASSYGEGDYGYTF	TGTGCCAGCAGTTACGGGGAGGGGGACTATGGCTACACCTTC
-	-	TRBV25-1	TRBJ2-1	CASSEAFSSYNEQFF	TGTGCCAGCAGTGAAGCGTTTAGCTCCTACAATGAGCAGTTCTTC
-	many	TRBV11-3	TRBJ2-3	CASSSLAATDTQYF	TGTGCCAGCAGCTCGTTAGCGGCGACAGATACGCAGTATTTT
-	many	TRBV7-2	TRBJ1-6	CASSFQDSSYSPLHF	TGTGCCAGCAGCTTCCAGGACAGCTCCTATTCACCCCTCCACTTT
-	many	TRBV29-1	TRBJ1-5	CSVEDQRHGENQPQHF	TGCAGCGTTGAAGATCAACGACATGGCGAAAATCAGCCCCAGCATTTT
TRBD1	few	TRBV12-3/TRBV12-4	TRBJ1-1	CASSSPGQANIEAFF	TGTGCCAGCAGTTCGCCGGGACAGGCGAATATCGAAGCTTTCTTT
-	many	TRBV9	TRBJ1-1	CASSVAGVNTEAFF	TGTGCCAGCAGCGTAGCCGGAGTGAACACTGAAGCTTTCTTT
TRBD2	many	TRBV28	TRBJ2-7	CASSSVTGLADSYEQYF	TGTGCCAGCAGTTCTGTAACGGGACTAGCGGACTCCTACGAGCAGTACTTC